Following are 5 T cell receptor beta chains from one sample sequenced in a study of shared clonotypes between healthy human individuals. Here immunoSEQ multiplex PCR was the method, and the copy in TCRdb shows in-frame clones only, minus some. The data show 780,000 or so clones, about two thirds seen once. The sample consisted of memory CD4+ T cells sorted from blood. The subset denotes: CD45RA-negative fraction. These receptor sequences come from a woman aged 25 to 39 in good health.

The CDR3 loop is CASSWGLAGFNEQFF. The CDR3 DNA follows: TGTGCCAGCAGCTGGGGACTAGCGGGGTTCAATGAGCAGTTCTTC. The chain joins TRBV7-9 to TRBJ2-1; 13 nucleotides line up with TRBD2. Trimming took 4 bases from V and 6 from J; bases not matched to a gene: 3. The germline V gene encodes CDR1 SEHNR and CDR2 FQNEAQ (reference sequence). This CDR3 contains 15 residues.

The V gene is TRBV19, the J gene TRBJ1-5; weak D call: TRBD1 (5 bases). The V and J ends lost 7 bases and 3 bases respectively, with 19 bases between them. Germline assignment: CDR1 LNHDA and CDR2 SQIVND (reference sequence). The CDR3 totals 16 residues. In nucleotides, the CDR3 is TGTGCCAGTACCCCCGAAGGGGCTTGGGTCAATCAGCCCCAGCATTTT. As protein: CASTPEGAWVNQPQHF.

The chain is built from TRBV28 and TRBJ2-7; 11 bases are shared with TRBD2. In germline, CDR1 is MDHEN, CDR2 SYDVKM. With V trimmed by 6 bases and J by 1 base, 11 bases remained unmatched. This CDR3 is built from 17 residues. DNA of the CDR3: TGTGCCAGCAGGCGAGGCGGGACTAGCGGATCTTCCTACGAGCAGTACTTC. As protein: CASRRGGTSGSSYEQYF.

The CDR3 DNA is TGTGCCAGCAGCTTGGACAGGGGTCTCACGAACACTGAAGCTTTCTTT. Translated: CASSLDRGLTNTEAFF. This chain links TRBV5-6 with TRBJ1-1, with 7 nucleotides matching TRBD1. The CDR3 spans 16 residues. From germline, CDR1 is SGHDT and CDR2 YYEEEE. After removal of 0 bases from V and 1 base from J, the junction contained 6 bases not matched to a gene.

This clone was picked up a small number of times. The CDR3 is CASSSMPSGYNEQFF. Written as DNA, the CDR3 is TGTGCCAGCAGCTCCATGCCCAGCGGCTACAATGAGCAGTTCTTC. The rearrangement links TRBV11-2 to TRBJ2-1, with D maybe TRBD2 (5 bases). The CDR3 loop spans 15 amino acids. Germline assignment: CDR1 SGHAT and CDR2 FQNNGV. V was shortened by 4 bases and J by 3 bases, with 13 bases between the two germline ends.